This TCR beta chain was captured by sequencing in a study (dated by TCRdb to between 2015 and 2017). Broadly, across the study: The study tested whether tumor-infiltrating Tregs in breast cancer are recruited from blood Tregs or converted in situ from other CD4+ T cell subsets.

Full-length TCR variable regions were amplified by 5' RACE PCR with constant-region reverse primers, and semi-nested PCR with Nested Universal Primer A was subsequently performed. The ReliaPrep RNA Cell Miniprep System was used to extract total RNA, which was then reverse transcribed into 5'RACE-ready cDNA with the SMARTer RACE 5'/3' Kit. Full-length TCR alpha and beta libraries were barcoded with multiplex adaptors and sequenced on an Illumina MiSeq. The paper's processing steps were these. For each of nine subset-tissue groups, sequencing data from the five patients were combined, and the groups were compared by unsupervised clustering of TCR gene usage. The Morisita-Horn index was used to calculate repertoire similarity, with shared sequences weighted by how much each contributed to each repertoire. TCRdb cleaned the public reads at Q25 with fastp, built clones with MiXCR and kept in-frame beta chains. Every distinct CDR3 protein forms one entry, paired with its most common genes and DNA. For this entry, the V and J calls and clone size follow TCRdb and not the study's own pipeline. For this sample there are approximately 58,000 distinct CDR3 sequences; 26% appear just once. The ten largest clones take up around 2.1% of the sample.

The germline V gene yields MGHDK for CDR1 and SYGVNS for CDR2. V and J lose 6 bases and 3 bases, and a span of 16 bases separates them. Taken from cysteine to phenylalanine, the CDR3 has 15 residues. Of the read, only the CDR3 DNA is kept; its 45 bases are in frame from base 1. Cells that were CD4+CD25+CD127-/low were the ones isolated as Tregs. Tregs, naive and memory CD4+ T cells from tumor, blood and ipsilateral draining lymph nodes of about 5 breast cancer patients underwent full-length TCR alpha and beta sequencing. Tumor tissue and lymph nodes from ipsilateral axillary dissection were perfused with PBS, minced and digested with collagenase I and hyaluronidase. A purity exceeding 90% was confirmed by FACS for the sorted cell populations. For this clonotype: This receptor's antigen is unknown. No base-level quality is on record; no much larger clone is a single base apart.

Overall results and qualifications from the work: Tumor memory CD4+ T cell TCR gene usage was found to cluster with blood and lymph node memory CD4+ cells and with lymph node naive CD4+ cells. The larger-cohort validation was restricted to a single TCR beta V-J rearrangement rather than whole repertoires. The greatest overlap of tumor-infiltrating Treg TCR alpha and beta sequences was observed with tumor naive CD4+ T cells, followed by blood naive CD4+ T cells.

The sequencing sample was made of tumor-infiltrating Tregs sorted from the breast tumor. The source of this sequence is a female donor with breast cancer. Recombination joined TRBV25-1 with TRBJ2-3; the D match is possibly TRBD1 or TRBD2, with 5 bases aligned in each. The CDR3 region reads CASSTGTTYTDTQYF. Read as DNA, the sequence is TGTGCCAGCAGCACCGGGACCACCTATACAGATACGCAGTATTTT.